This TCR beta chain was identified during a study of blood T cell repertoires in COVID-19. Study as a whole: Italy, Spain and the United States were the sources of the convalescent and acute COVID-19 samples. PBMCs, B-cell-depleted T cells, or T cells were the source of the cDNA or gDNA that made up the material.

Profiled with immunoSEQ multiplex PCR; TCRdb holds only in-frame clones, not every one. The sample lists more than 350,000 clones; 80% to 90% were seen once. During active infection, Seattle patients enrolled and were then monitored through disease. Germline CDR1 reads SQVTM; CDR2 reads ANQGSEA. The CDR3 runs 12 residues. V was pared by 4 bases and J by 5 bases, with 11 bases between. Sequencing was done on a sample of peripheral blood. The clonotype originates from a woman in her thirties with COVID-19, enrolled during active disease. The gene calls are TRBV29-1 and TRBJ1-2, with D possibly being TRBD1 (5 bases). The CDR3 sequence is CSVAGIEYGYTF. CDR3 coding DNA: TGCAGCGTTGCAGGGATTGAGTATGGCTACACCTTC.